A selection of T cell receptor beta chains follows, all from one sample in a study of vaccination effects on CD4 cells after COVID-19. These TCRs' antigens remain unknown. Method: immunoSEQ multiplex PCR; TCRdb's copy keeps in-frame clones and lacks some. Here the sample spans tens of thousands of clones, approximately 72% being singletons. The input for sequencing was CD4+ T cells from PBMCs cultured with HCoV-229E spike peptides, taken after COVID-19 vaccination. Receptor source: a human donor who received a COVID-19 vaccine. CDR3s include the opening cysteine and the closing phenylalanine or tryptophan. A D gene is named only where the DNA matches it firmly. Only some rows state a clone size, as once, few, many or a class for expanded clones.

CDR3 protein: CASSQDRGGSNQPQHF
CDR3 DNA: TGCGCCAGCAGCCAAGACAGGGGAGGTAGTAATCAGCCCCAGCATTTT
V gene: TRBV4-1
J gene: TRBJ1-5
D gene: .
clone size: few

CDR3 protein: CASRLAKGNTGELFF
CDR3 DNA: TGCGCCAGCCGTCTAGCGAAGGGAAACACCGGGGAGCTGTTTTTT
V gene: TRBV5-1
J gene: TRBJ2-2
D gene: .
clone size: .

CDR3 protein: CASSQGYTEAFF
CDR3 DNA: TGTGCCAGCAGCCAGGGATACACTGAAGCTTTCTTT
V gene: TRBV12-3/TRBV12-4
J gene: TRBJ1-1
D gene: .
clone size: .

CDR3 protein: CASSLGTGGYTF
CDR3 DNA: TGCGCCAGCAGCTTGGGGACGGGAGGCTACACCTTC
V gene: TRBV5-1
J gene: TRBJ1-2
D gene: .
clone size: .

CDR3 protein: CASSEISTDTQYF
CDR3 DNA: TGTGCCAGCAGTGAAATAAGCACAGATACGCAGTATTTT
V gene: TRBV2
J gene: TRBJ2-3
D gene: .
clone size: few

CDR3 protein: CASLSESNQPQHF
CDR3 DNA: TGTGCCAGCCTTTCAGAGAGCAATCAGCCCCAGCATTTT
V gene: TRBV2
J gene: TRBJ1-5
D gene: .
clone size: .

CDR3 protein: CASSPRGRLNTGELFF
CDR3 DNA: TGTGCCAGCAGCCCCAGAGGACGGCTGAACACCGGGGAGCTGTTTTTT
V gene: TRBV5-4
J gene: TRBJ2-2
D gene: .
clone size: once

CDR3 protein: CATSDDGEQGKQYF
CDR3 DNA: TGTGCCACCAGTGATGACGGTGAACAGGGGAAGCAGTACTTC
V gene: TRBV24-1
J gene: TRBJ2-7
D gene: TRBD1
clone size: .

CDR3 protein: CASSQVAIDTQYF
CDR3 DNA: TGTGCCAGCAGCCAAGTGGCAATAGATACGCAGTATTTT
V gene: TRBV3-1/TRBV3-2
J gene: TRBJ2-3
D gene: .
clone size: .

CDR3 protein: CASSFGDDNSPLHF
CDR3 DNA: TGTGCCAGCAGTTTTGGTGACGACAATTCACCCCTCCACTTT
V gene: TRBV27
J gene: TRBJ1-6
D gene: .
clone size: .

CDR3 protein: CASSLAETGYGYTF
CDR3 DNA: TGTGCCAGCAGCTTGGCAGAGACAGGATATGGCTACACCTTC
V gene: TRBV5-4
J gene: TRBJ1-2
D gene: .
clone size: few

CDR3 protein: CASSQRTGGGEAFF
CDR3 DNA: TGCGCCAGCAGCCAGAGGACAGGGGGCGGTGAGGCTTTCTTT
V gene: TRBV4-1
J gene: TRBJ1-1
D gene: TRBD1
clone size: .

CDR3 protein: CASSPRGQGFNEQYF
CDR3 DNA: TGTGCCAGTAGCCCAAGGGGACAGGGCTTTAACGAGCAGTACTTC
V gene: TRBV19
J gene: TRBJ2-7
D gene: TRBD1
clone size: .

CDR3 protein: CASSVRLSGAERHGELFF
CDR3 DNA: TGTGCCAGCAGCGTACGACTCTCGGGGGCGGAAAGACACGGGGAGCTGTTTTTT
V gene: TRBV3-1/TRBV3-2
J gene: TRBJ2-2
D gene: .
clone size: once

CDR3 protein: CASSLGQGRGTEAFF
CDR3 DNA: TGTGCCAGCAGCTTAGGTCAGGGGCGCGGCACTGAAGCTTTCTTT
V gene: TRBV7-2
J gene: TRBJ1-1
D gene: .
clone size: once

CDR3 protein: CASSTISRPSLAGGPQETQYF
CDR3 DNA: TGCGCCAGCAGTACCATATCCCGGCCCAGTCTAGCGGGGGGACCACAAGAGACCCAGTACTTC
V gene: TRBV4-1
J gene: TRBJ2-5
D gene: TRBD2
clone size: few

CDR3 protein: CASSLNLDRYTDTQYF
CDR3 DNA: TGTGCCAGCAGCCTCAACCTTGATAGGTACACAGATACGCAGTATTTT
V gene: TRBV7-9
J gene: TRBJ2-3
D gene: .
clone size: few

CDR3 protein: CASSGRTDSNQPQHF
CDR3 DNA: TGCGCCAGCAGCGGCCGGACGGATAGCAATCAGCCCCAGCATTTT
V gene: TRBV5-1
J gene: TRBJ1-5
D gene: .
clone size: .

CDR3 protein: CASSERGHLNIQYF
CDR3 DNA: TGTGCCAGCAGTGAAAGGGGGCATTTAAACATTCAGTACTTC
V gene: TRBV6-1
J gene: TRBJ2-4
D gene: TRBD1
clone size: .

CDR3 protein: CASSLQGTSGTLPYEQYF
CDR3 DNA: TGTGCCAGTAGTTTACAAGGGACTAGCGGGACTCTTCCCTACGAGCAGTACTTC
V gene: TRBV19
J gene: TRBJ2-7
D gene: TRBD2
clone size: .

CDR3 protein: CASSVGGTGSEKLFF
CDR3 DNA: TGTGCCAGCAGTGTCGGCGGGACAGGGAGCGAAAAACTGTTTTTT
V gene: TRBV25-1
J gene: TRBJ1-4
D gene: TRBD1
clone size: .

CDR3 protein: CASSSARGQDYGYTF
CDR3 DNA: TGTGCCAGCAGCTCAGCCAGAGGACAGGATTATGGCTACACCTTC
V gene: TRBV7-9
J gene: TRBJ1-2
D gene: TRBD1
clone size: .

CDR3 protein: CASSSPARETQYF
CDR3 DNA: TGTGCCAGCAGCTCCCCTGCTAGGGAGACCCAGTACTTC
V gene: TRBV5-4
J gene: TRBJ2-5
D gene: .
clone size: .

CDR3 protein: CASSIRGPNTEAFF
CDR3 DNA: TGTGCCAGTAGTATCAGGGGGCCGAACACTGAAGCTTTCTTT
V gene: TRBV19
J gene: TRBJ1-1
D gene: TRBD1
clone size: once

CDR3 protein: CASSELRGQKNTIYF
CDR3 DNA: TGTGCCAGCAGTGAATTAAGGGGGCAGAAAAACACCATATATTTT
V gene: TRBV6-1
J gene: TRBJ1-3
D gene: TRBD1
clone size: .

CDR3 protein: CASTDWVGETQYF
CDR3 DNA: TGCGCCAGCACTGACTGGGTAGGGGAGACCCAGTACTTC
V gene: TRBV5-1
J gene: TRBJ2-5
D gene: .
clone size: .

CDR3 protein: CAISESTEAFF
CDR3 DNA: TGTGCCATCAGTGAGTCAACTGAAGCTTTCTTT
V gene: TRBV10-3
J gene: TRBJ1-1
D gene: .
clone size: few

CDR3 protein: CASSKWTEMSSGNTIYF
CDR3 DNA: TGTGCCAGCAGCAAATGGACAGAAATGAGCTCTGGAAACACCATATATTTT
V gene: TRBV9
J gene: TRBJ1-3
D gene: .
clone size: .

CDR3 protein: CASSPRTLGYTEAFF
CDR3 DNA: TGTGCCAGCAGCCCGAGGACCCTTGGCTACACTGAAGCTTTCTTT
V gene: TRBV7-9
J gene: TRBJ1-1
D gene: .
clone size: .

CDR3 protein: CASSLQTGDNQPQHF
CDR3 DNA: TGCGCCAGCAGCTTGCAAACAGGGGACAATCAGCCCCAGCATTTT
V gene: TRBV4-1
J gene: TRBJ1-5
D gene: TRBD1
clone size: .

CDR3 protein: CAISDTGVGNTIYF
CDR3 DNA: TGTGCCATCAGTGATACAGGGGTCGGAAACACCATATATTTT
V gene: TRBV10-3
J gene: TRBJ1-3
D gene: TRBD1
clone size: .

CDR3 protein: CASSQVVGTAGELFF
CDR3 DNA: TGTGCCAGCAGCCAAGTTGTAGGGACGGCCGGGGAGCTGTTTTTT
V gene: TRBV4-2
J gene: TRBJ2-2
D gene: .
clone size: few

CDR3 protein: CASSYGGGGKQETQYF
CDR3 DNA: TGTGCCAGCAGCTATGGGGGCGGGGGAAAGCAAGAGACCCAGTACTTC
V gene: TRBV7-9
J gene: TRBJ2-5
D gene: .
clone size: .

CDR3 protein: CASSESGGGWETQYF
CDR3 DNA: TGTGCCAGCAGTGAATCAGGGGGCGGTTGGGAGACCCAGTACTTC
V gene: TRBV25-1
J gene: TRBJ2-5
D gene: TRBD1
clone size: once

CDR3 protein: CASSVDRDSNQPQHF
CDR3 DNA: TGTGCCAGCAGTGTCGACAGGGATAGCAATCAGCCCCAGCATTTT
V gene: TRBV2
J gene: TRBJ1-5
D gene: TRBD1
clone size: .

CDR3 protein: CASSRTEQFF
CDR3 DNA: TGTGCCAGCAGCCGAACAGAGCAGTTCTTC
V gene: TRBV7-6
J gene: TRBJ2-1
D gene: .
clone size: .